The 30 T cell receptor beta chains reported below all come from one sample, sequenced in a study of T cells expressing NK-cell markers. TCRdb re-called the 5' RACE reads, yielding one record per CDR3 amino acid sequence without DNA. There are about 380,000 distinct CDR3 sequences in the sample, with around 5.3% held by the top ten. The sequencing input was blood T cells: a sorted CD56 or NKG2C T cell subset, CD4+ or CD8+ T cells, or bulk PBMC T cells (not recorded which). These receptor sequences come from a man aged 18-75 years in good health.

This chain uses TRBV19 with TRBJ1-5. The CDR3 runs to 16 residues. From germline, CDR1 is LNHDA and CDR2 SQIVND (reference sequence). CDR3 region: CASSRWGLYSNQPQHF.

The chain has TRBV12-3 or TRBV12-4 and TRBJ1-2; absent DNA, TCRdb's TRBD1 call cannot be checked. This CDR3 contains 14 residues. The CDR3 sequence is CASSRTGTGGGYTF.

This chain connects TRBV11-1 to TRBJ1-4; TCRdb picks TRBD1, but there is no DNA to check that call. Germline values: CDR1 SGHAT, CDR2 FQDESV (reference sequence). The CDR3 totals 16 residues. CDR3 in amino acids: CASSQRRDSRNEKLFF.

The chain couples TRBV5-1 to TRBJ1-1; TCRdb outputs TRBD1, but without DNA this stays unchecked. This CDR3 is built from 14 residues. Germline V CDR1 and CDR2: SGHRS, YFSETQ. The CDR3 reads CASNQNRGTSEAFF.

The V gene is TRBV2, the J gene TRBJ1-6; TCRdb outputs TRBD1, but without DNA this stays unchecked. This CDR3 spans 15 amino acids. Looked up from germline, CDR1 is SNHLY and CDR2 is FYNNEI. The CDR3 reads CASKTGTGRNSPLHF.

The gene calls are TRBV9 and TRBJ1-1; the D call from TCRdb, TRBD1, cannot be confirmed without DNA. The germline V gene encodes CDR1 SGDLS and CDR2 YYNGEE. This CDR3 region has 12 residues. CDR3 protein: CASGRGKTEAFF.

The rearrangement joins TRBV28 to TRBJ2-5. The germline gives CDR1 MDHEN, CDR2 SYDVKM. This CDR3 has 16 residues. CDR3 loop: CASSLNKWRNQETQYF.

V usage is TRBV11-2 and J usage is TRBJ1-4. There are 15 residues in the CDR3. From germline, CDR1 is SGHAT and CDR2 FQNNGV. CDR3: CASRSSTATNEKLFF.

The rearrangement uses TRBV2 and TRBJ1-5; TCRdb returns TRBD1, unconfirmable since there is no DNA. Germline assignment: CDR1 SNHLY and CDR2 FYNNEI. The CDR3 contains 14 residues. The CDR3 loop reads CASNPGTGTQPQHF.

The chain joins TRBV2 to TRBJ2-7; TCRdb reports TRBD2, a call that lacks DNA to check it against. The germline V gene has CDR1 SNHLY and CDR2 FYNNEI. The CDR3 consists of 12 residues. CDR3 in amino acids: CAGEGESYEQYF. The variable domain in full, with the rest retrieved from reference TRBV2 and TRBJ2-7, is EPEVTQTPSHQVTQMGQEVILRCVPISNHLYFYWYRQILGQKVEFLVSFYNNEISEKSEIFDDQFSVERPDGSNFTLKIRSTKLEDSAMYFCAGEGESYEQYFGPGTRLTVT.

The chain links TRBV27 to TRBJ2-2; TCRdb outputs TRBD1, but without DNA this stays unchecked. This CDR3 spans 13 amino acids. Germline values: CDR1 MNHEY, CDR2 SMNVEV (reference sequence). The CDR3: CASSPLLAGELFF.

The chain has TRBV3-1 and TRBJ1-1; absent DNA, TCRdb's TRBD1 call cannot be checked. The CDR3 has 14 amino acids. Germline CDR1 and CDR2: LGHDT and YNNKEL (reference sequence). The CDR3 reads CASSQDSRRGEAFF.

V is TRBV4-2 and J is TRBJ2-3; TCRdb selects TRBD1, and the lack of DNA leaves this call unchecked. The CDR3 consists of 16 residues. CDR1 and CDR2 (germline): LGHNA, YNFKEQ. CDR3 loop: CASSQDGTLATDTQYF.

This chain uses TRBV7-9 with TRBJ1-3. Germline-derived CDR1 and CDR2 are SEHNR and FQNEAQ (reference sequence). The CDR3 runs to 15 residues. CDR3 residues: CASSLDARSGNTIYF.

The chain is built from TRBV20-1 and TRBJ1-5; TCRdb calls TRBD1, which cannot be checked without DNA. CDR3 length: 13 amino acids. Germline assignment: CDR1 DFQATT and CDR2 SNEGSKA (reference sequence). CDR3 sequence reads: CSARGPDNQPQHF.

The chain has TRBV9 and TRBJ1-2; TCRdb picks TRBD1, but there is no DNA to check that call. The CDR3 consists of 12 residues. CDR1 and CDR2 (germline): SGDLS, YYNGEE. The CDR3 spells CASSRGANGYTF.

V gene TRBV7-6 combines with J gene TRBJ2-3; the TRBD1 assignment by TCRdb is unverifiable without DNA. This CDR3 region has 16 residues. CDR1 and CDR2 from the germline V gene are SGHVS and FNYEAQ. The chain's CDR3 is CASSLFGDIPTDTQYF.

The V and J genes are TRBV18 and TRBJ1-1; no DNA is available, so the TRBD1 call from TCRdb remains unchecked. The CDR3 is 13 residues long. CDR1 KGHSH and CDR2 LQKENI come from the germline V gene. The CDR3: CASVRQGNTEAFF.

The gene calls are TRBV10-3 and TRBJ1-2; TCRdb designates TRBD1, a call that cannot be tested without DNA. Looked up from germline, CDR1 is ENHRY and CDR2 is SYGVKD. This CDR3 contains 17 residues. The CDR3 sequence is CAISESSDSLINYGYTF.

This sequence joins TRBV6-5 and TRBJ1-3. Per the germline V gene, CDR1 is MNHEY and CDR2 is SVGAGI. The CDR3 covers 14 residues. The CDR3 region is CASSYQDTGNTIYF.

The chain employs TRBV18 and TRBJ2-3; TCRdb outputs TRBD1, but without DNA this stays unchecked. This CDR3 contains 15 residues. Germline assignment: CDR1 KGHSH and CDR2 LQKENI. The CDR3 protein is CASSPLTTGADTQYF.

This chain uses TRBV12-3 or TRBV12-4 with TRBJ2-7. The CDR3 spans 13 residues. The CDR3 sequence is CASSKDGAYEQYF.

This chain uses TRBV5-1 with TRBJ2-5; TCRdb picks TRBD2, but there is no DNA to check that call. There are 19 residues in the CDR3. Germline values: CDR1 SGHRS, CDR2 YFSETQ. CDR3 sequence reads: CASSLIVGISGHKKETQYF.

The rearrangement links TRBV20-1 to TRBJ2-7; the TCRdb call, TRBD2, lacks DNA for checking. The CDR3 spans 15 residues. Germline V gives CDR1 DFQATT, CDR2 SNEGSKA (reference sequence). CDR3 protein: CSADPRGPPSDEQYF.

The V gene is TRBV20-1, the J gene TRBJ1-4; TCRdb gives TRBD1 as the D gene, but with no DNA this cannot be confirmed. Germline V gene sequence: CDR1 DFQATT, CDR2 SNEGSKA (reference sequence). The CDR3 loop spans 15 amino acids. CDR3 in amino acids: CSEDRPKATNEKLFF.

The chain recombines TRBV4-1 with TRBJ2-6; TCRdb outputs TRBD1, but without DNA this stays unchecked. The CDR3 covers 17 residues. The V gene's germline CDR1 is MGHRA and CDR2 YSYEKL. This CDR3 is CASSQGDRVGGANVLTF.

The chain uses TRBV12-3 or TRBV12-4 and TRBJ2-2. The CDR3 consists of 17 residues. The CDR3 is CASSWHRTKAGTGELFF.

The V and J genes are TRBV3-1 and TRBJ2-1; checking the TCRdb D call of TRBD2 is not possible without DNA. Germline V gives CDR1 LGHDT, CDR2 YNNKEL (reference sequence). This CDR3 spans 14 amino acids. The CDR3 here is CASSRAIAGGPPFF.

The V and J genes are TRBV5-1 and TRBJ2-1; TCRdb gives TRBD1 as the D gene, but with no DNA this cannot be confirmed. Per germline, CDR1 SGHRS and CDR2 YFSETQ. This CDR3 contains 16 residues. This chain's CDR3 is CASSLAAGMSYNEQFF.

The CDR3 here is CASGLAFSGGDNEQFF. V is TRBV12-5 and J is TRBJ2-1; TCRdb's D call of TRBD2 is untestable without DNA. This CDR3 contains 16 residues. Germline CDR1 is LGHNT and CDR2 is FRNRAP.